Given below is one T cell receptor (beta chain) in context. The authors' processing: Nucleated cell number was recorded as an estimate derived from reference gene primer amplification. Measured with immunoSEQ multiplex PCR; TCRdb has only the in-frame clones, and not every one. The V and J calls and clone size are taken from that table; D and trimming were inferred from the DNA. The repertoire holds 350,000 to 450,000 clones, with 85% as singletons. This sample is drawn from a study of blood T cell repertoires in COVID-19. Study summary: Researchers got acute and convalescent COVID-19 samples from the United States, Italy and Spain. T cells, B-cell-depleted T cells, or PBMCs provided the cDNA or gDNA that served as material.

V lost 0 bases, J lost 10 bases, and 20 bases lay in between. The germline gives CDR1 SGDLS, CDR2 YYNGEE. The CDR3 sequence is 17 residues long. The sequence came from a woman younger than 30 with acute or convalescent COVID-19. The chain uses TRBV9 and TRBJ1-6; no firm D call. Material: peripheral blood. The CDR3 DNA follows: TGTGCCAGCAGCGTAGGAATTGCGGGTTTCTCCCCGTCACCCCTCCACTTT. Its translation: CASSVGIAGFSPSPLHF.